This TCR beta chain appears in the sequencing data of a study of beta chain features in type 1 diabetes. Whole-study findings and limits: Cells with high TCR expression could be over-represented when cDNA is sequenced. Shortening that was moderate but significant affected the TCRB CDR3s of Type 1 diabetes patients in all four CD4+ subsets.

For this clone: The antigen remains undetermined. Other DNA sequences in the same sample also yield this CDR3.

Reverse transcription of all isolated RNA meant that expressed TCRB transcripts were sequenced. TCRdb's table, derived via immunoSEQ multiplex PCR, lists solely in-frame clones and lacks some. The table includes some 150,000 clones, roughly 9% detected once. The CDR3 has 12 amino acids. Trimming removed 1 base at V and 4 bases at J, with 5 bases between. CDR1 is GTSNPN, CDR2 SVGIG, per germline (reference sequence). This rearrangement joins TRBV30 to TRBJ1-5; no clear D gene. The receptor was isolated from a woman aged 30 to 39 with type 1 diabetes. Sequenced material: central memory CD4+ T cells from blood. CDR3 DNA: TGTGCCTGGAGTGGGGCTAATCAGCCCCAGCATTTT. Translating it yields CAWSGANQPQHF.